This T cell receptor beta chain was retrieved from a study of CD8 T cells in Susac syndrome. Random hexamers primed reverse transcription of about 0.45 to 1 ug RNA. The amplification used immunoSEQ multiplex PCR on TCR beta CDR3; it spanned 54 Vbeta and 13 Jbeta. From the immunoSEQ multiplex PCR reads, TCRdb called clonotypes with MiXCR, one entry per CDR3 protein. The sample has 100,000 or so distinct CDR3 sequences, under 95% seen once. This CDR3 contains 13 residues. The ends were cut back, 3 bases at V and 5 bases at J, with 10 bases in the middle. The table lists this clonotype with a few counts.

The source of this sequence is a human donor in good health. The sample consisted of CD8+ T cells from PBMCs. The chain is built from TRBV12-3 or TRBV12-4 and TRBJ2-5; D might be TRBD2 (5 bases). CDR3 sequence reads: CASSFGRGETQYF. The CDR3 DNA sequence: TGTGCCAGCAGTTTCGGAAGAGGGGAGACCCAGTACTTC.